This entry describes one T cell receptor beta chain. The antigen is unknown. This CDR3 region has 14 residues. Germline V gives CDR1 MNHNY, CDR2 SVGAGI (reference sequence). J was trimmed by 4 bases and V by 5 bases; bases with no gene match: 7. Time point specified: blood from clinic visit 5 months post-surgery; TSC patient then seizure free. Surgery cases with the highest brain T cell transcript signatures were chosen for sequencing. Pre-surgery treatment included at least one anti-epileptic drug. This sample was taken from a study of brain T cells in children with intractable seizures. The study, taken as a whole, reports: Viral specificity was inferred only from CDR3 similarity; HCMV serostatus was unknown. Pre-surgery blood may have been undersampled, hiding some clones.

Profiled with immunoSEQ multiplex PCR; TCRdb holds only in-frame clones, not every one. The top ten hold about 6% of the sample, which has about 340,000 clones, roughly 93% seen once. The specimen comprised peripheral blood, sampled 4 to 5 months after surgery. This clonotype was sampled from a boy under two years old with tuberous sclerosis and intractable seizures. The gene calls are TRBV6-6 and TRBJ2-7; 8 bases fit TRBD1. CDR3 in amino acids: CASSTGQAGYEQYF. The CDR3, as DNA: TGTGCCAGCAGTACGGGACAGGCGGGGTACGAGCAGTACTTC.